This TCR beta chain was sequenced for a study of blood T cell repertoires in COVID-19 (dated by TCRdb to 2020 to 2022). A note on the overall study: The collaborator samples originated in the United States, Italy and Spain and spanned the acute and convalescent phases of COVID-19. Samples were obtained from the ongoing ImmuneRACE study (first 160 participants) and from 1,000 to 1,500 subjects provided by 6 global collaborators. The material from the prospective study consisted of cDNA or gDNA derived from T cells, B-cell-depleted T cells, or PBMCs. A freely available public database, intended as a resource for researchers studying the immune response to SARS-CoV-2, is where the repertoires were released. Sample metadata almost always included a de-identified subject ID, COVID-19 status, age in years and sex. The dataset comprised deeply sampled blood TCRbeta repertoires from subjects exposed to, actively infected with, or recovered from COVID-19. Where HLA class I and class II types were available, the types were taken from metadata supplied by the sample provider, not from assay-based typing.

Collaborating institutions collected whole blood in K2EDTA tubes following their own protocols. Collaborator samples were shipped for TCRbeta analysis as frozen whole blood, isolated PBMCs, or DNA extracted from either sample type. Comments on this clone: Its specific antigen is unknown. Base quality data are lacking; no much larger clone is found one base away.

General findings and caveats noted by the study authors: Clinical and demographic metadata were provided uncurated, with the amount varying by source and participant.

The CDR3 contains 15 residues, cysteine and phenylalanine counted. Only the CDR3 part of the read is kept: 45 bases, read in frame from the first base. Trimming at the junction amounts to 3 bases on V and 10 bases on J, and the germline ends lie 16 bases apart. For CDR1 and CDR2, the germline V gene lists LGHNA and YSLEER. The immunoSEQ Assay, a bias-controlled multiplex PCR, was used to amplify TCRbeta CDR3 regions from genomic DNA. The original pipeline was this. Nucleated cell counts per sample were estimated from amplification of reference gene primers within the assay. To quantify the absolute abundance of each unique TCRbeta CDR3 rearrangement, sequence reads were collapsed and filtered. For each sample, productive Simpson clonality was calculated as the square root of Simpson's diversity index across productive rearrangements. Drawn from immuneACCESS, this table holds only the in-frame rearrangements with V and J called that TCRdb kept. Clones are partly lost; checked studies trace under half to an unresolved V gene and leave the rest unexplained. The DNA was the basis for D and trimming; V, J and clone size are from that table. The sample table contains nearly 250,000 clones; only one count was recorded for almost 85% of them. The ten largest clones take up 1.5% to 2% of the sample.

The sequence was obtained from a woman older than 75 with acute or convalescent COVID-19. Specimen: peripheral blood. The chain is encoded by TRBV4-3 joined to TRBJ1-6; the D gene is perhaps TRBD1, on 5 matching bases. The bases read TGCGCCAGCAGCCATTACTGGGGCAGTAACTCACCCCTCCACTTT. It translates as CASSHYWGSNSPLHF.